The 23 T cell receptor beta chains below all came from one sample that was sequenced in a study of molecular identifiers for immune sequencing clone quantification listed by TCRdb under 2018. Preparation of the library involved PCR. These reads were obtained on an Illumina HiSeq 4000. TCRdb trimmed public reads at Q25 via fastp, called clones via MiXCR and kept in-frame beta chains. Every entry covers one CDR3 protein and lists the most common genes and DNA from its rows. In all, the sample holds about 640,000 distinct CDR3 sequences, and just under 20% of those were seen once. The leading ten clones occupy about 0.9% of the sample. Material: naive CD8+ T cells from blood, with Jurkat cell RNA spiked in. In light of the paper, this sample's cell subset or site label describes: FACS-sorted CD8+CD4-CCR7+CD45RA+ naive T cells. The receptors stem from a human donor in good health. Some libraries in this study had Jurkat cell RNA spiked in.

This clonotype has a count of ten or more. The gene calls are TRBV7-9 and TRBJ2-1; D remains unclear. V lost 1 base, J lost 6 bases, and 13 bases lay in between. This CDR3 is 15 amino acids long. In germline, CDR1 is SEHNR, CDR2 FQNEAQ (reference sequence). The CDR3 DNA is TGTGCCAGCAGCTTAGTACTACCCACCCCCAATGAGCAGTTCTTC. It yields the protein CASSLVLPTPNEQFF.

This clonotype was counted a few times. The J gene is TRBJ1-2, the V gene TRBV6-2 or TRBV6-3, with a possible D match to TRBD1 (5 bases). The CDR3 runs to 15 residues. The V end lost 5 bases, the J end lost 0 bases, and 13 bases lay between the germline ends. CDR1 and CDR2 from the germline V gene are MNHEY and SVGEGT. The CDR3 region has the DNA TGTGCCAGCAGTACTTGGGACCGCCCTAACTATGGCTACACCTTC. Protein sequence: CASSTWDRPNYGYTF.

This clonotype was counted only a few times. The chain employs TRBV7-9 and TRBJ2-3; either TRBD1 or TRBD2 may fit D (5 bases each). The CDR3 loop spans 15 amino acids. CDR1 is SEHNR and CDR2 is FQNEAQ in the germline V gene (reference sequence). The germline V and J ends were trimmed by 5 bases and 0 bases, with 12 bases remaining between them. CDR3 DNA sequence: TGTGCCAGCAGCACTCGGGACGGTAGCACAGATACGCAGTATTTT. Translated: CASSTRDGSTDTQYF. Looking up the rest from reference TRBV7-9 and TRBJ2-3 gives the full variable domain: DTGVSQNPRHKITKRGQNVTFRCDPISEHNRLYWYRQTLGQGPEFLTYFQNEAQLEKSRLLSDRFSAERPKGSFSTLEIQRTEQGDSAMYLCASSTRDGSTDTQYFGPGTRLTVL.

This clonotype has ten or more counts. This chain uses TRBV12-3 or TRBV12-4 with TRBJ2-3, with TRBD2 as a possible D gene (6 bases). V was cut by 10 bases and J by 9 bases, with 17 bases left in between. This CDR3 is 12 amino acids long. CDR3 bases: TGTGCCATCGCGGGGCTCGAGGGCACGCAGTATTTT. This encodes CAIAGLEGTQYF.

The chain recombines TRBV12-3 or TRBV12-4 with TRBJ1-4, with 9 bases aligning to TRBD1. V lost 6 bases and J lost 1; bases outside the gene matches: 6. The CDR3 sequence is 16 residues long. CDR3 region: CASSDRTGVTNEKLFF. DNA of the CDR3: TGTGCCAGCAGCGATAGGACAGGGGTAACTAATGAAAAACTGTTTTTT.

This clonotype has a count of ten or more. The chain joins TRBV30 to TRBJ2-7; 9 bases are a match to TRBD2. The trim removed 3 bases at V and 5 bases at J, leaving 5 bases unmatched. CDR1 is GTSNPN and CDR2 is SVGIG in the germline V gene (reference sequence). CDR3 length equals 13 residues. The CDR3 sequence is CAWSPGLAHEQYF. The CDR3 DNA is TGTGCCTGGAGCCCGGGACTAGCCCACGAGCAGTACTTC. Using reference TRBV30 and TRBJ2-7 for the parts outside the CDR3, the full variable domain is SQTIHQWPATLVQPVGSPLSLECTVEGTSNPNLYWYRQAAGRGLQLLFYSVGIGQISSEVPQNLSASRPQDRQFILSSKKLLLSDSGFYLCAWSPGLAHEQYFGPGTRLTVT.

This clonotype came up a few times. This chain links TRBV14 with TRBJ2-6; unclear D gene. Trimming removed 4 bases from V and 0 bases from J, with 10 bases in between. Germline-derived CDR1 and CDR2 are SGHDN and FVKESK. The CDR3 contains 16 residues. This chain's CDR3 is CASSPEVFSGANVLTF. The CDR3, as DNA: TGTGCCAGCAGCCCCGAAGTGTTCTCTGGGGCCAACGTCCTGACTTTC. Variable domain in full (rest from reference TRBV14 and TRBJ2-6): EAGVTQFPSHSVIEKGQTVTLRCDPISGHDNLYWYRRVMGKEIKFLLHFVKESKQDESGMPNNRFLAERTGGTYSTLKVQPAELEDSGVYFCASSPEVFSGANVLTFGAGSRLTVL.

Ten or more counts support this clonotype. V is TRBV7-9 and J is TRBJ2-7; the D is unclear. Deletions cut 5 bases from V and 2 bases from J, with 10 bases between. CDR1 is SEHNR, CDR2 FQNEAQ, per germline (reference sequence). This CDR3 contains 13 residues. CDR3 protein: CASSPPRTYEQYF. The CDR3 bases are TGTGCCAGCAGCCCACCAAGAACCTACGAGCAGTACTTC.

As for this clonotype: It may be a read error: a sequence one base away is much more abundant. This sequence joins TRBV20-1 and TRBJ2-7; 9 positions agree with TRBD2. The germline gives CDR1 DFQATT, CDR2 SNEGSKA (reference sequence). The CDR3 length is 14 residues. The CDR3 spells CSAREASGDYERYF. CDR3 coding DNA: TGCAGTGCTAGAGAGGCTAGCGGGGACTACGAGCGGTACTTC.

Concerning this clonotype: As the CDR3 is not closed by the conserved phenylalanine or tryptophan, this likely results from a read error. This chain links TRBV28 with TRBJ2-1; tentative D call: TRBD1 (6 bases). CDR1 and CDR2 from the germline V gene are MDHEN and SYDVKM. The length of the CDR3 is 15 residues. Deletions cut 5 bases from V and 7 bases from J, with 18 bases between. The DNA for the CDR3 is TGTGCCAGCAGTGTCGACGCAGGGGAGTGGAATGAGCAGTTCCTC. The encoded protein is CASSVDAGEWNEQFL.

Only a few counts were recorded for this clonotype. The V call is TRBV7-7, the J call TRBJ2-5, with 7 bases matching TRBD1. Germline assignment: CDR1 SSHAT and CDR2 FNYEAQ (reference sequence). J was trimmed by 0 bases and V by 2 bases; bases with no gene match: 6. This CDR3 spans 16 amino acids. The CDR3 reads CASSLKGAFYQETQYF. CDR3 DNA: TGTGCCAGCAGCTTAAAGGGGGCTTTTTACCAAGAGACCCAGTACTTC.

In this sample, this clonotype turned up many times. CDR3 in amino acids: CSVDESQSYTF. CDR3 nucleotide sequence: TGCAGCGTTGATGAGAGTCAGAGCTACACCTTC. The chain employs TRBV29-1 and TRBJ1-2; D not resolved. CDR3 length equals 11 residues. The V gene lost 3 bases and the J gene lost 9 bases, with 11 bases spanning the gap. CDR1 and CDR2 (germline): SQVTM, ANQGSEA.

As concerns this clonotype: A much larger clonotype is one base distant, so this may be a read error. V is TRBV5-3 and J is TRBJ2-7, with 7 bases lining up with TRBD2. TRBV5-3 is an ORF; its function is uncertain. The CDR3 sequence is 15 residues long. The CDR3 sequence is CASSLPLAEVEEQYF. The CDR3, as DNA: TGTGCCAGCAGCTTGCCCCTAGCGGAAGTAGAAGAGCAGTACTTC.

The sample holds many counts of this clonotype. The V and J genes are TRBV2 and TRBJ2-7; weak D call: TRBD2 (5 bases). Trimming shortened V by 3 bases and J by 11 bases, and 20 bases separated the two germline ends. This CDR3 has 14 amino acids. Germline lookup yields CDR1 SNHLY and CDR2 FYNNEI. The CDR3 nucleotides are TGTGCCAGCAGTGAGCTAGGGAACCTCCCCGGGGAGTACTTC. This gives the protein CASSELGNLPGEYF.

This clonotype was picked up many times. The chain uses TRBV6-2 or TRBV6-3 and TRBJ2-1; TRBD1 matches at 8 bases. Germline loops: CDR1 MNHEY, CDR2 SVGEGT. CDR3 length: 14 amino acids. V gave up 3 bases and J gave up 9 bases; unmatched junction bases: 7. CDR3 region: CASSYPGGLGEQFF. The CDR3 bases are TGTGCCAGCAGTTATCCAGGGGGCTTGGGTGAGCAGTTCTTC.

This clonotype appeared many times. The chain has TRBV7-9 and TRBJ2-7; perhaps TRBD1 as D (5 bases). The germline V gene has CDR1 SEHNR and CDR2 FQNEAQ (reference sequence). V was clipped by 4 bases and J by 2 bases, with 9 bases between them. This CDR3 is built from 13 residues. The CDR3 protein is CASSSRETYEQYF. For the CDR3, the DNA is TGTGCCAGCAGCTCCAGGGAAACCTACGAGCAGTACTTC.

The sample holds many counts of this clonotype. CDR3 loop: CASSYSSLEAFF. The CDR3 DNA sequence: TGTGCCAGCAGTTACTCGAGCCTTGAAGCTTTCTTT. The rearrangement joins TRBV6-2 or TRBV6-3 to TRBJ1-1; D not resolved. Germline V lookup: CDR1 MNHEY, CDR2 SVGEGT. The CDR3 loop spans 12 amino acids. V lost 0 bases, J lost 7 bases, and 6 bases lay in between.

This clonotype was counted many times. The chain links TRBV28 to TRBJ2-3; D is uncertain. The CDR3 covers 15 residues. Germline CDR1 is MDHEN and CDR2 is SYDVKM. Trimming removed 5 bases from V and 0 bases from J, with 12 bases in between. The chain's CDR3 is CASSLLGPSTDTQYF. The CDR3 bases are TGTGCCAGCAGTCTGCTTGGTCCTAGCACAGATACGCAGTATTTT. Full variable domain (missing parts from reference TRBV28 and TRBJ2-3): DVKVTQSSRYLVKRTGEKVFLECVQDMDHENMFWYRQDPGLGLRLIYFSYDVKMKEKGDIPEGYSVSREKKERFSLILESASTNQTSMYLCASSLLGPSTDTQYFGPGTRLTVL.

Points on this clonotype: A much more abundant neighbour one base away suggests this may be a read error. The chain recombines TRBV28 with TRBJ2-7; D is undetermined. The V and J ends lost 2 bases and 1 base respectively, with 9 bases between them. Germline CDR1 and CDR2: MDHEN and SYDVKM. The CDR3 runs to 14 residues. Written as DNA, the CDR3 is TGTGCCAGCAGTTTAAACCAGATTTCCTACGAGCAGTACTTC. Its translation: CASSLNQISYEQYF.

Only a few counts were recorded for this clonotype. The V call is TRBV9, the J call TRBJ1-1; possibly TRBD1 for D (5 bases). The V end lost 0 bases, the J end lost 2 bases, and 14 bases lay between the germline ends. The CDR3 contains 16 residues. Germline V gives CDR1 SGDLS, CDR2 YYNGEE. CDR3 amino acids: CASSVGGSRDNTEAFF. CDR3 coding DNA: TGTGCCAGCAGCGTAGGGGGGAGCAGGGATAACACTGAAGCTTTCTTT. The full variable domain, its missing parts supplied by reference TRBV9 and TRBJ1-1, is DSGVTQTPKHLITATGQRVTLRCSPRSGDLSVYWYQQSLDQGLQFLIQYYNGEERAKGNILERFSAQQFPDLHSELNLSSLELGDSALYFCASSVGGSRDNTEAFFGQGTRLTVV.

This clonotype was observed a few times. The chain combines TRBV30 with TRBJ2-7; D gene uncertain. The V end lost 5 bases, the J end lost 3 bases, and 8 bases lay between the germline ends. CDR1 is GTSNPN and CDR2 is SVGIG in the germline V gene (reference sequence). This CDR3 contains 11 residues. CDR3 nucleotides: TGTGCCTGGGGGTATAACTACGAGCAGTACTTC. Its translation is CAWGYNYEQYF.

The gene calls are TRBV3-1 and TRBJ1-2; 10 bases are shared with TRBD1. Looked up from germline, CDR1 is LGHDT and CDR2 is YNNKEL (reference sequence). Unmatched junction bases numbered 5, after V lost 2 bases and J lost 5 bases. The CDR3 runs 15 residues. The DNA for the CDR3 is TGTGCCAGCAGCCAAACGACAGGGGGCTGGTATGGCTACACCTTC. This translates into CASSQTTGGWYGYTF.

This clonotype was observed many times. The rearrangement joins TRBV19 to TRBJ2-5; D not resolved. Germline V gene sequence: CDR1 LNHDA, CDR2 SQIVND (reference sequence). The CDR3 runs 13 residues. With 2 bases removed from V and 5 bases from J, the gap between germline ends came to 9 bases. The CDR3 sequence is CASSIKGWETQYF. DNA of the CDR3: TGTGCCAGTAGTATAAAGGGCTGGGAGACCCAGTACTTC.